These T cell receptor beta chains were read from a single sample in a study of T cell changes during pregnancy in multiple sclerosis. The protocol was immunoSEQ multiplex PCR, while the TCRdb copy is restricted to in-frame clones and leaves out a portion. The repertoire consists of 70,000 to 85,000 clones, with 92% occurring once and the leading ten covering about 3%. Sequences were derived from peripheral blood, sampled before pregnancy. The receptors were sampled from a female donor with multiple sclerosis, enrolled in a pregnancy study. Both conserved end residues are part of each CDR3. Each record gives: clone size, V gene, D gene, J gene, CDR3 protein, CDR3 DNA. A D gene is named only where the DNA matches it firmly. Size is omitted from some rows. Given values are once, few, many or a class for expanded clones.

-	TRBV9	-	TRBJ2-2	CASSVEAGSLGELFF	TGTGCCAGCAGCGTAGAGGCAGGGTCTCTCGGGGAGCTGTTTTTT
-	TRBV5-1	-	TRBJ2-7	CASSLARAGYEQYF	TGCGCCAGCAGCTTAGCCAGGGCTGGTTACGAGCAGTACTTC
-	TRBV19	TRBD2	TRBJ2-3	CASSTSRTSGTTDTQYF	TGTGCCAGTAGTACCTCCCGGACTAGCGGAACCACAGATACGCAGTATTTT
-	TRBV10-3	-	TRBJ2-2	CAISKVGAPTGELFF	TGTGCCATCAGTAAAGTGGGGGCCCCGACCGGGGAGCTGTTTTTT
-	TRBV27	-	TRBJ2-3	CASSLRAWSTDTQYF	TGTGCCAGCAGTTTGAGAGCTTGGAGCACAGATACGCAGTATTTT
-	TRBV27	-	TRBJ2-7	CASSFGGEQYF	TGTGCCAGCAGTTTTGGAGGCGAGCAGTACTTC
-	TRBV7-9	TRBD2	TRBJ2-5	CASSLDLSGTNQETQYF	TGTGCCAGCAGCTTAGATCTGAGCGGGACGAATCAAGAGACCCAGTACTTC
-	TRBV5-4	-	TRBJ2-1	CASSRLLTPTSYNEQFF	TGTGCCAGCAGCCGGCTACTGACTCCCACCTCTTACAATGAGCAGTTCTTC
-	TRBV6-1	-	TRBJ1-5	CASSAESSQHF	TGTGCCAGCAGTGCGGAGTCAAGCCAGCATTTT
-	TRBV9	-	TRBJ1-1	CASSVVPGDTFMNTEAFF	TGTGCCAGCAGCGTAGTACCAGGGGACACGTTCATGAACACTGAAGCTTTCTTT
-	TRBV19	TRBD2	TRBJ2-1	CASSIDSYGLVNEQFF	TGTGCCAGTAGTATAGATTCTTACGGACTAGTGAATGAGCAGTTCTTC
once	TRBV20-1	TRBD1	TRBJ2-7	CSAPGQYEQYF	TGCAGTGCCCCGGGACAGTACGAGCAGTACTTC
-	TRBV11-2	TRBD2	TRBJ2-5	CASSSITSGRAAETQYF	TGTGCCAGCAGCAGCATTACTAGCGGGAGGGCGGCAGAGACCCAGTACTTC
-	TRBV5-4	-	TRBJ2-5	CASSLEGGIQETQYF	TGTGCCAGCAGCTTGGAGGGGGGGATCCAAGAGACCCAGTACTTC
-	TRBV13	TRBD2	TRBJ2-5	CASSPGLAGGETQYF	TGTGCCAGCAGCCCGGGACTAGCGGGCGGGGAGACCCAGTACTTC
-	TRBV6-6	TRBD2	TRBJ2-1	CASSYPRTSSGNEQFF	TGTGCCAGCAGTTACCCCCGGACTAGCTCGGGGAATGAGCAGTTCTTC
-	TRBV14	-	TRBJ1-2	CASSQDLRGYGYTF	TGTGCCAGCAGCCAAGATCTTCGGGGCTATGGCTACACCTTC
-	TRBV19	-	TRBJ2-1	CASSIKALAKQFF	TGTGCCAGTAGTATCAAAGCTCTAGCCAAGCAGTTCTTC
-	TRBV5-4	TRBD1	TRBJ2-1	CASNRQGSSYNEQFF	TGTGCCAGCAACCGACAGGGGAGCTCCTACAATGAGCAGTTCTTC
-	TRBV28	-	TRBJ1-1	CASSFGQYTEAFF	TGTGCCAGCAGTTTTGGGCAGTACACTGAAGCTTTCTTT
-	TRBV30	TRBD1	TRBJ1-5	CAWATGSNQPQHF	TGTGCCTGGGCGACAGGGAGCAATCAGCCCCAGCATTTT
-	TRBV21-1	-	TRBJ2-2	CASSLSGTGAGELFF	TGTGCCAGCAGCCTTTCCGGGACAGGGGCCGGGGAGCTGTTTTTT
-	TRBV2	-	TRBJ2-5	CASRRVAYQETQYF	TGTGCCAGCAGGAGGGTAGCGTACCAAGAGACCCAGTACTTC
-	TRBV5-1	TRBD1	TRBJ1-1	CASSFGGGATEAFF	TGCGCCAGCAGCTTTGGAGGGGGCGCAACTGAAGCTTTCTTT
-	TRBV5-3	-	TRBJ2-3	CARSLALAGAGDTQYF	TGTGCCAGAAGCTTGGCCCTTGCCGGGGCGGGGGATACGCAGTATTTT
-	TRBV4-3	-	TRBJ1-4	CASSPNANEKLFF	TGCGCCAGCAGCCCGAACGCGAATGAAAAACTGTTTTTT
-	TRBV11-3	TRBD1	TRBJ2-2	CASSLGDSYTGELFF	TGTGCCAGCAGCTTAGGGGACAGTTACACCGGGGAGCTGTTTTTT
once	TRBV6-5	TRBD2	TRBJ2-3	CASIAGGSDTQYF	TGTGCCAGCATCGCGGGAGGGTCGGATACGCAGTATTTT
-	TRBV10-3	-	TRBJ2-4	CAISGGGALAKNIQYF	TGTGCCATCAGCGGAGGAGGGGCCCTAGCCAAAAACATTCAGTACTTC
once	TRBV27	TRBD1	TRBJ1-1	CASRTGNTEAFF	TGTGCCAGCCGGACAGGGAACACTGAAGCTTTCTTT
-	TRBV6-6	-	TRBJ2-3	CASSYSTGPSTDTQYF	TGTGCCAGCAGTTACTCCACAGGGCCTAGCACAGATACGCAGTATTTT
-	TRBV7-8	-	TRBJ2-7	CASNPGQVIDSYEQYF	TGTGCCAGCAATCCCGGTCAAGTCATCGACTCCTACGAGCAGTACTTC
-	TRBV28	TRBD1	TRBJ1-4	CASSLFGTGSTNEKLFF	TGTGCCAGCAGTTTATTTGGGACAGGATCAACTAATGAAAAACTGTTTTTT
-	TRBV19	TRBD2	TRBJ2-1	CASSWTSGSGDEQFF	TGTGCCAGTAGCTGGACTAGCGGGAGCGGCGATGAGCAGTTCTTC
-	TRBV27	-	TRBJ1-1	CASSQRLHRVGNTEAFF	TGTGCCAGCAGTCAACGACTTCACAGGGTAGGGAACACTGAAGCTTTCTTT
-	TRBV27	-	TRBJ1-5	CASSTGRSGNQPQHF	TGTGCCAGCAGTACAGGGCGCTCGGGCAATCAGCCCCAGCATTTT